What follows are 30 T cell receptor beta chains derived from one specimen sequenced in a study of cytomegalovirus exposure and HLA in healthy donors. PCR primers comprised 60 Vbeta and 13 Jbeta primers. Sequencing was performed with immunoSEQ multiplex PCR; in TCRdb, only in-frame clones are kept and a portion is missing. The sample lists under 150,000 clones, about 80% occurring once. The sample comprised PBMCs. These receptors came from a woman aged 25 to 39 in good health and CMV-seronegative.

V is TRBV6-6 and J is TRBJ1-5, with TRBD1 matching 7 bases. V was clipped by 6 bases and J by 5 bases; unmatched bases: 13. CDR1 MNHNY and CDR2 SVGAGI come from the germline V gene (reference sequence). The CDR3 contains 16 residues. DNA for the CDR3: TGTGCCAGCAGAGCATACAGGGGACGTGGGGATCAGCCCCAGCATTTT. As protein: CASRAYRGRGDQPQHF.

The V and J genes are TRBV13 and TRBJ1-6, with 9 bases identical to TRBD1. Losses at the gene ends were 5 bases for V and 7 bases for J; bases not matched to a gene: 9. This CDR3 is 16 amino acids long. CDR1 PRHDT and CDR2 FYEKMQ come from the germline V gene (reference sequence). The CDR3 DNA is TGTGCCAGCAGCCCCCGAAGGACAGGGGAGAATTCACCCCTCCACTTT. Residues: CASSPRRTGENSPLHF.

V is TRBV11-2 and J is TRBJ1-2; D is ambiguous. The CDR3 length is 13 residues. Trimming stripped 1 base from V and 6 bases from J, with 9 bases between. The germline V gene has CDR1 SGHAT and CDR2 FQNNGV. CDR3 coding DNA: TGTGCCAGCAGCTTAGGGAGCTCGGATGGCTACACCTTC. It encodes CASSLGSSDGYTF.

The J gene is TRBJ2-5, the V gene TRBV19; 8 positions match TRBD2. The CDR3 has 16 amino acids. Germline V lookup: CDR1 LNHDA, CDR2 SQIVND (reference sequence). J was trimmed by 5 bases and V by 4 bases; bases with no gene match: 12. The CDR3 DNA reads TGTGCCAGTAGTACGTACAGCGGGGGCTACGGGGAGACCCAGTACTTC. Encoded protein: CASSTYSGGYGETQYF.

V and J are TRBV27 and TRBJ2-5, with 7 bases aligning to TRBD1. The V gene's germline CDR1 is MNHEY and CDR2 SMNVEV (reference sequence). The junction had 10 bases not matched to a gene; V was cut back by 8 bases and J by 4 bases. The CDR3 length is 14 residues. The CDR3: CASAPQGRVETQYF. CDR3 coding DNA: TGTGCCAGCGCCCCACAGGGGCGGGTAGAGACCCAGTACTTC.

The gene calls are TRBV7-3 and TRBJ1-6; D gene unclear. The CDR3 has 13 amino acids. CDR1 and CDR2 from the germline V gene are SGHTA and FQGTGA. The germline V and J ends were trimmed by 5 bases and 7 bases, with 9 bases remaining between them. The CDR3 nucleotides read TGTGCCAGCAGCATCGCCGGGAATTCACCCCTCCACTTT. Amino acids: CASSIAGNSPLHF.

V is TRBV6-5 and J is TRBJ1-5, with D unresolved. CDR3 size: 14 residues. V dropped 6 bases and J dropped 2 bases, with 11 bases sitting between them. The germline gives CDR1 MNHEY, CDR2 SVGAGI. CDR3 DNA: TGTGCCAGCAGCCTCGGGAGAGGCAATCAGCCCCAGCATTTT. Encoded protein: CASSLGRGNQPQHF.

The J gene is TRBJ2-7, the V gene TRBV18; possibly TRBD2 for D (5 bases). CDR3 length: 14 amino acids. CDR1 and CDR2 (germline): KGHSH, LQKENI. Trimming took off 3 bases at V and 2 bases at J, with 11 bases between the two ends. In DNA, the CDR3 is TGTGCCAGCTCACCGACCGGGGATACCTACGAGCAGTACTTC. Translated: CASSPTGDTYEQYF.

This chain joins TRBV30 and TRBJ1-2; TRBD1 might be the D (5 bases). The CDR3 contains 13 residues. CDR1 and CDR2 (germline): GTSNPN, SVGIG (reference sequence). Trimming removed 5 bases at V and 3 bases at J, with 13 bases between. This CDR3 is CAWQISGDYGYTF. CDR3 sequence (DNA): TGTGCCTGGCAAATATCGGGGGACTATGGCTACACCTTC. The variable domain in full, completed from reference TRBV30 and TRBJ1-2, reads SQTIHQWPATLVQPVGSPLSLECTVEGTSNPNLYWYRQAAGRGLQLLFYSVGIGQISSEVPQNLSASRPQDRQFILSSKKLLLSDSGFYLCAWQISGDYGYTFGSGTRLTVV.

V is TRBV19 and J is TRBJ1-1, with TRBD1 matching over 9 bases. This CDR3 is built from 15 residues. Looked up from germline, CDR1 is LNHDA and CDR2 is SQIVND (reference sequence). The V and J ends lost 5 bases and 4 bases, in that order; junction bases with no gene match: 8. This CDR3 is CASSPSQGAGTEAFF. The CDR3 DNA sequence: TGTGCCAGTAGTCCCTCACAGGGGGCAGGCACTGAAGCTTTCTTT.

The chain combines TRBV5-1 with TRBJ2-2; no definite D call. This CDR3 region has 15 residues. V dropped 4 bases and J dropped 4 bases, with 14 bases sitting between them. Germline CDR1 SGHRS, CDR2 YFSETQ. CDR3 DNA: TGCGCCAGCAGCCTTCGAGGCCCTGCCACCGGGGAGCTGTTTTTT. Its translation is CASSLRGPATGELFF. The full variable domain, rest sourced from reference TRBV5-1 and TRBJ2-2, is KAGVTQTPRYLIKTRGQQVTLSCSPISGHRSVSWYQQTPGQGLQFLFEYFSETQRNKGNFPGRFSGRQFSNSRSEMNVSTLELGDSALYLCASSLRGPATGELFFGEGSRLTVL.

This sequence joins TRBV5-6 and TRBJ2-7; D possibly corresponds to TRBD2 (6 bases). The V end lost 7 bases, the J end lost 3 bases, and 11 bases lay between the germline ends. CDR3 length: 12 amino acids. Germline V gene lookup returns CDR1 SGHDT and CDR2 YYEEEE. DNA of the CDR3: TGTGCCAGCTCAGGAGGGGACTACGAGCAGTACTTC. This translates into CASSGGDYEQYF. The variable domain in full, with the rest retrieved from reference TRBV5-6 and TRBJ2-7, is DAGVTQSPTHLIKTRGQQVTLRCSPKSGHDTVSWYQQALGQGPQFIFQYYEEEERQRGNFPDRFSGHQFPNYSSELNVNALLLGDSALYLCASSGGDYEQYFGPGTRLTVT.

The J gene is TRBJ2-6, the V gene TRBV5-1; D perhaps matches TRBD1 (6 bases). Germline V lookup: CDR1 SGHRS, CDR2 YFSETQ. The CDR3 spans 14 residues. V was shortened by 5 bases and J by 4 bases, with 10 bases between the two germline ends. CDR3 protein: CASRTGIGANVLTF. CDR3 nucleotides: TGCGCCAGCAGAACAGGGATCGGGGCCAACGTCCTGACTTTC. The full variable domain, its missing parts supplied by reference TRBV5-1 and TRBJ2-6, is KAGVTQTPRYLIKTRGQQVTLSCSPISGHRSVSWYQQTPGQGLQFLFEYFSETQRNKGNFPGRFSGRQFSNSRSEMNVSTLELGDSALYLCASRTGIGANVLTFGAGSRLTVL.

The chain combines TRBV13 with TRBJ1-1; 9 nucleotides align to TRBD1. Germline V lookup: CDR1 PRHDT, CDR2 FYEKMQ (reference sequence). The junction had 20 bases not matched to a gene; V was cut back by 4 bases and J by 11 bases. CDR3 length equals 17 residues. The CDR3 here is CASSSTVRDRVTHAAFF. DNA for the CDR3: TGTGCCAGCAGCTCCACAGTCCGGGACAGGGTCACCCACGCGGCTTTCTTT.

V usage is TRBV4-1 and J usage is TRBJ2-7; D is unclear. Trimming took off 0 bases at V and 4 bases at J, with 10 bases between the two ends. Per germline, CDR1 MGHRA and CDR2 YSYEKL. This CDR3 has 14 residues. The CDR3 here is CASSQDLPGYEQYF. The DNA of the CDR3 is TGCGCCAGCAGCCAAGATCTCCCCGGGTACGAGCAGTACTTC.

The chain has TRBV5-4 and TRBJ2-7; tentatively, D is TRBD1 (5 bases). Trimming took 0 bases from V and 1 from J, leaving 8 bases between them. CDR3 length: 14 residues. Germline V gene data show CDR1 as SGHNT and CDR2 as YYREEE (reference sequence). In DNA, the CDR3 is TGTGCCAGCAGCTTGGGACAGTATTCCTACGAGCAGTACTTC. Its protein is CASSLGQYSYEQYF.

The genes are TRBV6-5 and TRBJ1-3; 7 nucleotides agree with TRBD1. This CDR3 has 15 residues. The germline CDR1 and CDR2 sequences are MNHEY and SVGAGI. Trimming took 8 bases from V and 7 from J; bases not matched to a gene: 14. The CDR3 DNA is TGTGCCAGCCGTACTAAGGCAGGGGGAATTAACACCATATATTTT. Amino acids: CASRTKAGGINTIYF.

This chain links TRBV7-2 with TRBJ2-1; a possible D gene is TRBD2 (5 bases). The CDR3 sequence is 12 residues long. Trimming took 5 bases from V and 13 from J, leaving 15 bases between them. The germline CDR1 and CDR2 sequences are SGHTA and FQGNSA. The CDR3 loop is CASSPSADPQFF. The CDR3 region has the DNA TGTGCCAGCAGCCCCTCAGCGGACCCCCAGTTCTTC.

This chain links TRBV6-5 with TRBJ2-3, with TRBD2 matching 8 bases. V dropped 0 bases and J dropped 5; count of bases not matched to a gene: 7. The CDR3 is 16 residues long. Germline V gene data show CDR1 as MNHEY and CDR2 as SVGAGI. The CDR3 is CASSYSGGGRLDTQYF. As DNA, the CDR3 is TGTGCCAGCAGTTACTCGGGCGGGGGGCGCTTAGATACGCAGTATTTT.

This clone was counted between two and nine times. The chain employs TRBV27 and TRBJ1-3; tentatively, D is TRBD1 (6 bases). Germline CDR1 reads MNHEY; CDR2 reads SMNVEV (reference sequence). V shed 6 bases and J shed 0 bases, with 12 bases lying between them. The CDR3 extends over 15 amino acids. In nucleotides, the CDR3 is TGTGCCAGCAGGTCAGACAGGAGCTCTGGAAACACCATATATTTT. It codes for CASRSDRSSGNTIYF.

The V gene is TRBV27, the J gene TRBJ1-1; 7 nucleotides align to TRBD1. With V trimmed by 2 bases and J by 4 bases, 10 bases remained unmatched. The CDR3 length is 16 residues. Germline CDR1 MNHEY, CDR2 SMNVEV (reference sequence). Here the CDR3 reads CASSLGATGATTEAFF. The CDR3 DNA reads as TGTGCCAGCAGTTTAGGGGCTACAGGGGCGACCACTGAAGCTTTCTTT.

V is TRBV5-6 and J is TRBJ1-1; the D gene is possibly TRBD1 (5 bases). CDR1 and CDR2 (germline): SGHDT, YYEEEE. Trimming removed 3 bases from V and 7 bases from J, with 22 bases in between. The CDR3 is 16 residues long. The CDR3 DNA reads TGTGCCAGCAGCTCGTTCAGGGAGGCCAACCGAAATGAAGCTTTCTTT. This translates into CASSSFREANRNEAFF.

V usage is TRBV7-6 and J usage is TRBJ2-1; 13 bases match TRBD2. With V trimmed by 5 bases and J by 7 bases, 8 bases remained unmatched. Looked up from germline, CDR1 is SGHVS and CDR2 is FNYEAQ. The CDR3 contains 16 residues. The CDR3 DNA follows: TGTGCCAGCAGCCCACGACTAGCGGGGGGAGTTAATGAGCAGTTCTTC. Translating it yields CASSPRLAGGVNEQFF.

The rearrangement links TRBV30 to TRBJ2-2, with TRBD2 matching over 9 bases. The CDR3 extends over 15 amino acids. V lost 3 bases and J lost 6; bases outside the gene matches: 8. The germline V gene has CDR1 GTSNPN and CDR2 SVGIG (reference sequence). CDR3 DNA: TGTGCCTGGAGGAGCGGGGGGCTCTCGGCCGGGGAGCTGTTTTTT. As protein: CAWRSGGLSAGELFF.

V is TRBV19 and J is TRBJ2-6; 8 bases match TRBD1. J lost 0 bases, V lost 3 bases, and 4 bases had no gene match. The CDR3 length is 17 residues. CDR1 is LNHDA and CDR2 is SQIVND in the germline V gene (reference sequence). In nucleotides, the CDR3 is TGTGCCAGTAGTATCGGACAGGGCCACTCTGGGGCCAACGTCCTGACTTTC. It encodes CASSIGQGHSGANVLTF.

This chain connects TRBV6-5 to TRBJ1-1; tentative D call: TRBD1 (6 bases). V lost 5 bases and J lost 1, with 11 bases in between. In germline, CDR1 is MNHEY, CDR2 SVGAGI. The CDR3 has 14 residues. DNA of the CDR3: TGTGCCAGCAGTCCGACACAGGGGAACACTGAAGCTTTCTTT. This codes for CASSPTQGNTEAFF.

The gene calls are TRBV5-8 and TRBJ1-5; TRBD1 matches at 7 bases. Germline trimming cut 0 bases from V and 4 bases from J; bases unmatched to any gene: 1. Germline V gives CDR1 SGHTS, CDR2 YDEGEE. CDR3 size: 14 residues. In nucleotides, the CDR3 is TGTGCCAGCAGCTTGGACAGGGGAAATCAGCCCCAGCATTTT. The encoded protein is CASSLDRGNQPQHF.

The chain is built from TRBV19 and TRBJ1-2; TRBD1 agrees at 7 bases. Germline V gives CDR1 LNHDA, CDR2 SQIVND (reference sequence). The CDR3 has 15 residues. V trimming: 2 bases; J trimming: 6 bases; junction bases outside the gene matches: 9. The CDR3 DNA reads TGTGCCAGTAGTATATGGCTGACAGGGACAGATGGCTACACCTTC. The encoded protein is CASSIWLTGTDGYTF. The full variable domain, in which reference TRBV19 and TRBJ1-2 provide the parts outside the CDR3, is DGGITQSPKYLFRKEGQNVTLSCEQNLNHDAMYWYRQDPGQGLRLIYYSQIVNDFQKGDIAEGYSVSREKKESFPLTVTSAQKNPTAFYLCASSIWLTGTDGYTFGSGTRLTVV.

DNA of the CDR3: TGCGCCAGCAGCCGATTGGGGCCCACTGAAGCTTTCTTT. This translates into CASSRLGPTEAFF. The chain joins TRBV5-1 to TRBJ1-1; TRBD1 might be the D (5 bases). V lost 4 bases and J 4 bases, leaving 11 bases between the germline ends. Germline loops: CDR1 SGHRS, CDR2 YFSETQ. This CDR3 has 13 amino acids.

The chain joins TRBV6-5 to TRBJ1-1, with 10 bases lining up with TRBD1. Germline V gene lookup returns CDR1 MNHEY and CDR2 SVGAGI. V shed 5 bases, J shed 2 bases, and the junction held 5 bases outside the gene matches. The CDR3 length is 15 residues. DNA for the CDR3: TGTGCCAGCAGTGACTGGACAGGGGGAAACACTGAAGCTTTCTTT. This translates into CASSDWTGGNTEAFF.